The 9 T cell receptor beta chains reported below all come from one sample, sequenced in a study of human T cells and chemical hapten exposure. TCRdb re-derived calls from the RACE reads in MiXCR, one entry per CDR3 protein. This sample has 40,000 or so distinct CDR3 sequences, with approximately 9.5% found just once. The time point denotes: patch test 2, 6 weeks after DPC sensitization. Treatment here: therapeutic diphenylcyclopropenone sensitization with weekly scalp DPC. It was unfractionated whole blood from which total RNA was extracted. The sample in question was whole blood, obtained in connection with sensitization to the hapten diphenylcyclopropenone (DPC). The receptors stem from a woman in her twenties or thirties with alopecia areata. Some clones in this sample may be carry-over from other donors' samples.

The chain couples TRBV20-1 to TRBJ2-6; perhaps D is TRBD1 or TRBD2 (6 bases each). This CDR3 has 17 residues. Germline-derived CDR1 and CDR2 are DFQATT and SNEGSKA (reference sequence). With 0 bases removed from V and 1 base from J, the gap between germline ends came to 13 bases. The CDR3 spells CSARDHGGRSGANVLTF. The CDR3 region has the DNA TGCAGTGCTAGAGATCATGGGGGGCGGTCTGGGGCCAACGTCCTGACTTTC.

This clonotype was recorded many times. The gene calls are TRBV7-2 and TRBJ2-5; D might be TRBD2 (6 bases). Germline V gene sequence: CDR1 SGHTA, CDR2 FQGNSA. The CDR3 totals 14 residues. Trimming removed 5 bases from V and 0 bases from J, with 10 bases in between. In DNA form, the CDR3 reads TGTGCCAGCAGCCCCCGGGACTACCAAGAGACCCAGTACTTC. Translating gives CASSPRDYQETQYF.

V and J are TRBV6-5 and TRBJ2-3; possible D gene TRBD1, 6 bases. The CDR3 is 16 amino acids. V shed 4 bases and J shed 6 bases, with 20 bases lying between them. Germline loops: CDR1 MNHEY, CDR2 SVGAGI. CDR3 DNA sequence: TGTGCCAGCAGTTCTTCAGGGGTCCCTGCGGAGGATACGCAGTATTTT. The encoded protein is CASSSSGVPAEDTQYF.

This clonotype was seen a handful of times. V usage is TRBV15 and J usage is TRBJ2-4, with no clear D. CDR1 LNHNV and CDR2 YYDKDF come from the germline V gene (reference sequence). This CDR3 has 14 amino acids. The V end was cut by 0 bases, the J end by 10 bases, with 13 bases between. The CDR3 DNA follows: TGTGCCACCAGCAGAGATTTCGGCAGTAAGATTCAGTACTTC. This codes for CATSRDFGSKIQYF. The full variable domain, completed using reference TRBV15 and TRBJ2-4, is DAMVIQNPRYQVTQFGKPVTLSCSQTLNHNVMYWYQQKSSQAPKLLFHYYDKDFNNEADTPDNFQSRRPNTSFCFLDIRSPGLGDTAMYLCATSRDFGSKIQYFGAGTRLSVL.

This clonotype has only a few counts. The genes are TRBV5-1 and TRBJ2-7, with D perhaps TRBD2 (7 bases). The CDR3 spans 15 residues. Between the trimmed V and J ends, which lost 1 base and 5 bases, there was a span of 16 bases. CDR1 and CDR2 from the germline V gene are SGHRS and YFSETQ. CDR3 loop: CASSLWGGEADEQYF. As DNA, the CDR3 is TGCGCCAGCAGCTTGTGGGGGGGCGAGGCGGACGAGCAGTACTTC. The variable domain in full, with the rest retrieved from reference TRBV5-1 and TRBJ2-7, is KAGVTQTPRYLIKTRGQQVTLSCSPISGHRSVSWYQQTPGQGLQFLFEYFSETQRNKGNFPGRFSGRQFSNSRSEMNVSTLELGDSALYLCASSLWGGEADEQYFGPGTRLTVT.

This chain links TRBV5-1 with TRBJ1-2; TRBD1 agrees at 7 bases. There are 14 residues in the CDR3. Germline loops: CDR1 SGHRS, CDR2 YFSETQ. V lost 4 bases to trimming and J lost 6 bases; unmatched junction nucleotides: 9. This CDR3 is CASSPTTGNNGYTF. In DNA form, the CDR3 reads TGCGCCAGCAGCCCTACGACAGGGAATAATGGCTACACCTTC.

This rearrangement joins TRBV6-5 to TRBJ1-3; D uncertain. Looked up from germline, CDR1 is MNHEY and CDR2 is SVGAGI. Trimming stripped 4 bases from V and 4 bases from J, with 11 bases between. There are 14 residues in the CDR3. The CDR3 region has the DNA TGTGCCAGCAGTTCCCGGCAGACGGGAAACACCATATATTTT. This encodes CASSSRQTGNTIYF.

This clonotype was counted a few times. This rearrangement joins TRBV7-9 to TRBJ2-1; 8 bases are shared with TRBD2. The CDR3 consists of 17 residues. In germline, CDR1 is SEHNR, CDR2 FQNEAQ (reference sequence). Trimming removed 5 bases from V and 7 bases from J; junction bases left unmatched: 16. CDR3 sequence (DNA): TGTGCCAGCAGCGACTATTTAGCGGGGAAGGATGGGAATGAGCAGTTCTTC. This codes for CASSDYLAGKDGNEQFF.

This clonotype came up a few times. The rearrangement links TRBV7-9 to TRBJ2-1; the D is unclear. CDR3 length: 14 residues. Germline V gives CDR1 SEHNR, CDR2 FQNEAQ (reference sequence). V was shortened by 5 bases and J by 6 bases, with 14 bases between the two germline ends. The CDR3: CASSIPGNPNEQFF. The CDR3 region has the DNA TGTGCCAGCAGCATCCCCGGCAACCCCAATGAGCAGTTCTTC.